This T cell receptor beta chain was obtained from a study of spatial heterogeneity in lung cancer. From the 5' RACE reads, TCRdb called clonotypes with MiXCR, one entry per CDR3 protein. This table has 30,000 to 45,000 distinct CDR3 sequences, under 8.5% appearing once. The CDR3 totals 17 residues. The junction had 9 bases not matched to a gene; V was cut back by 0 bases and J by 4 bases. Germline assignment: CDR1 ENHRY and CDR2 SYGVKD. Described time point: sample taken at primary tumor resection. This clonotype was detected many times. This TCR came from a female donor with early-stage non-small cell lung cancer. The specimen comprised PBMCs, sampled at surgery. The V and J genes are TRBV10-3 and TRBJ1-5; 7 bases agree with TRBD1. In DNA form, the CDR3 reads TGTGCCATCAGTGAGTCGGGAGCGGCAGGGGGGAATCAGCCCCAGCATTTT. Translation gives CAISESGAAGGNQPQHF.